The 10 T cell receptor beta chains reported below all come from one sample, sequenced in a study of blood T cell repertoires in COVID-19. Profiling relied on immunoSEQ multiplex PCR, and the TCRdb table lists in-frame clones only, not all of them. Of fewer than 150,000 clones listed, around 83% were seen once; the top ten hold 15% to 20%. The sample was PBMCs or T cells enriched from blood (not recorded which). The receptors come from a young man who had recovered from COVID-19.

The J gene is TRBJ2-5, the V gene TRBV29-1; 8 nucleotides agree with TRBD1. V lost 5 bases and J lost 2; bases outside the gene matches: 13. The germline V gene encodes CDR1 SQVTM and CDR2 ANQGSEA. CDR3 length: 16 amino acids. The CDR3 reads CSVSAPQGATQETQYF. Here the CDR3 DNA reads TGCAGCGTTTCCGCACCCCAGGGGGCCACGCAAGAGACCCAGTACTTC.

The V gene is TRBV7-9, the J gene TRBJ2-5; 8 bases match TRBD1. The CDR3 is 16 residues long. In germline, CDR1 is SEHNR, CDR2 FQNEAQ (reference sequence). V dropped 4 bases and J dropped 3; count of bases not matched to a gene: 10. This CDR3 is CASSSRGQVLEETQYF. CDR3 sequence (DNA): TGTGCCAGCAGCTCTCGGGGACAGGTTCTTGAAGAGACCCAGTACTTC.

This sequence joins TRBV19 and TRBJ2-5; D may be TRBD1 (7 bases). The length of the CDR3 is 15 residues. V lost 4 bases, J lost 5 bases, and 17 bases lay in between. The germline gives CDR1 LNHDA, CDR2 SQIVND (reference sequence). The CDR3 coding sequence is TGTGCCAGTAGTACACAACGGACAGGAGGGGAGACCCAGTACTTC. Translation gives CASSTQRTGGETQYF. Combining the CDR3 with reference TRBV19 and TRBJ2-5 gives the whole variable domain DGGITQSPKYLFRKEGQNVTLSCEQNLNHDAMYWYRQDPGQGLRLIYYSQIVNDFQKGDIAEGYSVSREKKESFPLTVTSAQKNPTAFYLCASSTQRTGGETQYFGPGTRLLVL.

The CDR3 nucleotides read TGTGCCTGTATGACAGGGGGAAATGAAAAACTGTTTTTT. Amino acids: CACMTGGNEKLFF. V gene TRBV30 combines with J gene TRBJ1-4; TRBD1 matches at 9 bases. From germline, CDR1 is GTSNPN and CDR2 SVGIG (reference sequence). The CDR3 runs to 13 residues. Trimming removed 6 bases from V and 5 bases from J; junction bases left unmatched: 4.

The genes are TRBV12-3 or TRBV12-4 and TRBJ2-7; D is unclear. V was shortened by 5 bases and J by 3 bases, with 5 bases between the two germline ends. The CDR3 spans 11 residues. CDR3 sequence reads: CASSPNYEQYF. The CDR3 region has the DNA TGTGCCAGCAGTCCCAACTACGAGCAGTACTTC.

The rearrangement joins TRBV18 to TRBJ1-2; possible D gene TRBD1, 5 bases. Germline V gene sequence: CDR1 KGHSH, CDR2 LQKENI. Deletions cut 3 bases from V and 5 bases from J, with 7 bases between. There are 12 residues in the CDR3. The CDR3 spells CASSPRGYGYTF. The CDR3 nucleotides are TGTGCCAGCTCACCTAGGGGTTATGGCTACACCTTC.

The chain links TRBV5-1 to TRBJ1-5, with 7 bases fitting TRBD1. V lost 4 bases and J lost 2; bases outside the gene matches: 3. The CDR3 loop spans 14 amino acids. CDR1 is SGHRS and CDR2 is YFSETQ in the germline V gene. The CDR3 region is CASSTGVRNQPQHF. CDR3 nucleotide sequence: TGCGCCAGCAGCACAGGGGTGCGCAATCAGCCCCAGCATTTT. Complete variable domain (other parts from reference TRBV5-1 and TRBJ1-5): KAGVTQTPRYLIKTRGQQVTLSCSPISGHRSVSWYQQTPGQGLQFLFEYFSETQRNKGNFPGRFSGRQFSNSRSEMNVSTLELGDSALYLCASSTGVRNQPQHFGDGTRLSIL.

V is TRBV6-5 and J is TRBJ1-1; 10 bases line up with TRBD1. Trimming removed 6 bases from V and 6 bases from J; junction bases left unmatched: 4. The CDR3 loop spans 13 amino acids. Germline assignment: CDR1 MNHEY and CDR2 SVGAGI. CDR3 DNA: TGTGCCAGCAGGAGACAGGGGGCCTCTGAAGCTTTCTTT. This codes for CASRRQGASEAFF.

This clone was found a few times. J is TRBJ2-7 and V is TRBV2, with a possible D match to TRBD1 (6 bases). Germline values: CDR1 SNHLY, CDR2 FYNNEI. V dropped 1 base and J dropped 1 base, with 11 bases sitting between them. The CDR3 has 15 residues. The CDR3 nucleotides read TGTGCCAGCAGTGAAGGAATTACAGGGTCCTACGAGCAGTACGTC. Amino acid sequence: CASSEGITGSYEQYV.

In nucleotides, the CDR3 is TGCGCCAGCAGCCCAGACAGGGCCCTGGAGACCCAGTACTTC. Protein sequence: CASSPDRALETQYF. The chain carries TRBV5-1 and TRBJ2-5; 7 nucleotides align to TRBD1. The CDR3 loop spans 14 amino acids. J gave up 5 bases and V 4 bases, and 8 bases lay outside the gene matches. Germline-derived CDR1 and CDR2 are SGHRS and YFSETQ.